This record covers a single T cell receptor (beta chain). Its antigen is not known. The sample originates from a study of cytomegalovirus exposure and HLA in healthy donors. Study summary: Out of 180 million or so T cells, an earlier analysis found some 110 million unique TCR beta sequences in total. A data release that came early held 75 million to 85 million unique TCRs from HLA-typed donors.

60 Vbeta and 13 Jbeta primers were used in PCR. Clones were read by immunoSEQ multiplex PCR, and TCRdb kept only the in-frame ones, dropping some. The repertoire has about 130,000 clones, 77% of them found once; the top ten carry more than 4%. Study findings and constraints: In a later analysis, donors in an Asian-associated ancestry cluster reportedly had fewer N-insertions in productive TCRs than the cohort mean.

The sequence was collected from a male donor in good health and CMV-seropositive. The specimen was PBMCs.

Here the CDR3 DNA reads TGTGCCAGCAGGCCCGGGACAGGGGGCGCAGCTTTCTTT. It translates to CASRPGTGGAAFF. The V gene is TRBV2, the J gene TRBJ1-1; TRBD1 agrees at 12 bases. After removal of 6 bases from V and 10 bases from J, the junction contained 6 bases not matched to a gene. Germline loops: CDR1 SNHLY, CDR2 FYNNEI. CDR3 size: 13 residues. The variable domain in full, completed from reference TRBV2 and TRBJ1-1, reads EPEVTQTPSHQVTQMGQEVILRCVPISNHLYFYWYRQILGQKVEFLVSFYNNEISEKSEIFDDQFSVERPDGSNFTLKIRSTKLEDSAMYFCASRPGTGGAAFFGQGTRLTVV.